This T cell receptor (beta chain) was recorded in a study of T-cell memory formation after mild COVID-19. CDR1 SGHRS and CDR2 YFSETQ come from the germline V gene. Trimming took 4 bases from V and 2 from J; bases not matched to a gene: 11. This CDR3 spans 17 amino acids. Ten or more counts support this clonotype. The antigen is unknown. MiXCR, run by TCRdb on the 5' RACE reads, gives a single entry per CDR3 protein. In the table there are 120,000 or so distinct CDR3 sequences, approximately 6.3% of which are singletons. Study-level results: Mostly located in CM and EM were contracting CD4+ clones, with contracting CD8+ clones located in EMRA. Clonal second-wave expansions that peaked on day 37 had unconfirmed SARS-CoV-2 specificity. There were some responding clones in pre-infection memory, which suggested that cross-reactive memory had joined. A second wave expanding day 15 to 37 was CD4+-biased; contracting clones were balanced.

The TCR comes from an adult woman who had mild COVID-19 (a few samples of this study predate the infection). Cell type and time point are not known. Sequences were obtained from PBMCs or a T cell subset sorted from them (not recorded which). The rearrangement joins TRBV5-1 to TRBJ2-3, with 9 bases that match TRBD2. CDR3 residues: CASSRGSGGPFTDTQYF. The CDR3 bases are TGCGCCAGCAGCCGGGGAAGCGGGGGGCCCTTCACAGATACGCAGTATTTT.